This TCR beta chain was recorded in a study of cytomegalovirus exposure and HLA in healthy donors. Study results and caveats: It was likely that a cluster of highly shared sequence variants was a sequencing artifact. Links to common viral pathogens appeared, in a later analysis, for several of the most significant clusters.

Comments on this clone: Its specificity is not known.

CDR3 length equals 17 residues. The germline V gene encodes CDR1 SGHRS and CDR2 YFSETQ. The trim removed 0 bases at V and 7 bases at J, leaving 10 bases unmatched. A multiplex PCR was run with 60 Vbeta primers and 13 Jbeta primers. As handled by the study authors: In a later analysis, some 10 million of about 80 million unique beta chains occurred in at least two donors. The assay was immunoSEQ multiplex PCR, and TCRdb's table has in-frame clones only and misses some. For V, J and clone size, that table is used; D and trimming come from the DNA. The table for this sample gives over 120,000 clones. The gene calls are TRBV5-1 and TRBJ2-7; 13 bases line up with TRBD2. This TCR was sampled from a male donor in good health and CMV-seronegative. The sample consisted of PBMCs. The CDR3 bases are TGCGCCAGCAGCTTGGGGACTAGCGGGAGTCCACGGCGGGAGCAGTACTTC. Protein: CASSLGTSGSPRREQYF.